What follows is one T cell receptor beta chain and its context. It has no known antigen specificity. No much larger clone exists at a distance of one base, and base qualities are not known. These data originate in a study of OX40 agonist ivuxolimab in advanced cancers. For the study in its entirety: The costimulatory receptor OX40 (CD134) was targeted by ivuxolimab, a fully human IgG2 agonistic monoclonal antibody. Intravenous ivuxolimab was administered to patients every 2 weeks at six dose levels: 0.01, 0.1, 0.3, 1.5, 3 and 10 mg/kg. Of the 50 to 55 patients in dose escalation, 19 had hepatocellular carcinoma, around 15 had melanoma, 9 had renal cell carcinoma and 9 had head and neck cancer. In the dose-escalation cohort, 65% to 90% of patients were male, and the mean age was approximately 55 years, with a range of about 23 to 80. Patients were allowed to have had prior anti-PD-1, anti-PD-L1 or anti-CTLA-4 therapy, and 40% to 45% of the dose-escalation patients had been treated with checkpoint inhibitors. Three dose-escalation patients achieved partial responses, one with hepatocellular carcinoma and two with cutaneous melanoma. The point of sequencing TCRbeta in the periphery was to test whether ivuxolimab changed TCR sequence diversity and drove clonal T-cell expansion. The paper reports the monotherapy dose-escalation portion (N of about 47 patients) of the phase I ivuxolimab trial.

Reading the germline V gene gives CDR1 SGHTA and CDR2 FQGNSA. The CDR3 measures 16 amino acids from cysteine to phenylalanine. Of the read, only the CDR3 DNA is kept; its 48 bases are in frame from base 1. Germline trimming amounts to 1 base on V and 0 bases on J, with 2 as the count of junction bases outside the gene matches. Patients with a history of autoimmune disease or receiving systemic immunosuppression were excluded from the trial. Peripheral blood for TCR sequencing was drawn from every dose cohort at baseline, at cycle 4 day 1 and at cycle 7 day 1. The samples were taken from a phase I, first-in-human, multicenter, open-label dose-escalation trial of ivuxolimab. The trial enrolled adults with locally advanced or metastatic head and neck squamous cell, hepatocellular, melanoma or renal cell carcinoma. Before TCR sequencing, CD4+ T cells and CD8+ T cells were sorted from peripheral blood as separate populations.

Points the paper makes about the study in general: After ivuxolimab, expanded clones were on average more numerous among CD8+ T cells than among CD4+ T cells. Low levels of normalized T-cell clonal expansion were also seen in some patients who did not respond. In the 0.1-3.0 mg/kg groups, partial responders had among the lowest normalized peripheral clonal expansion, particularly in CD8+ T cells. Clonal expansion of both CD4+ and CD8+ blood T cells was observed from baseline to week 6 at doses 0.1 to 3.0 mg/kg. The antigen specificity of the clonally expanded peripheral T cells was not determined.

Genomic DNA was isolated from the sorted cells so that the TCRbeta CDR3 region could be sequenced. The immunoSEQ Assay was used to sequence the TCRbeta CDR3 regions. Drawn from immuneACCESS, this table holds only the in-frame rearrangements with V and J called that TCRdb kept. Clones are partly lost; checked studies trace under half to an unresolved V gene and leave the rest unexplained. The sample table holds fewer than 65,000 clones, of which 65% to 90% were seen once. In total, the top ten clones hold 0.55% to 0.6% of the sample. This sequence originates from an adult with an advanced solid tumor such as melanoma, head and neck, liver or kidney cancer. The sequenced sample was CD4+ or CD8+ T cells sorted from blood, obtained in a trial of the OX40 agonist ivuxolimab. The V gene is TRBV7-2 and the J gene is TRBJ1-4; 7 bases in the junction line up with TRBD1. The CDR3 sequence is CASSLGTGATNEKLFF. The nucleotide sequence is TGTGCCAGCAGCTTAGGTACAGGGGCAACTAATGAAAAACTGTTTTTT. The CDR3, completed at both ends by the reference TRBV7-2 and TRBJ1-4 genes, gives the full variable domain GAGVSQSPSNKVTEKGKDVELRCDPISGHTALYWYRQSLGQGLEFLIYFQGNSAPDKSGLPSDRFSAERTGGSVSTLTIQRTQQEDSAVYLCASSLGTGATNEKLFFGSGTQLSVL.